The 5 T cell receptor beta chains in this list originate from one sample, sequenced in a study of T cell responses to AZD1222 COVID-19 vaccine. Generated by immunoSEQ multiplex PCR, the TCRdb table keeps only in-frame clones and is missing some. The sample comprises more than 100,000 clones, about nine tenths of which are singletons, and 1.3% to 1.5% rests with the top ten. The sequencing here drew on peripheral blood, taken on day 0 of AZD1222 vaccination. These receptors came from an adult in good health.

This sequence joins TRBV10-3 and TRBJ2-7; TRBD2 agrees at 9 bases. CDR1 ENHRY and CDR2 SYGVKD come from the germline V gene. After removal of 0 bases from V and 1 base from J, the junction contained 4 bases not matched to a gene. The CDR3 extends over 16 amino acids. In DNA form, the CDR3 reads TGTGCCATCAGTGAGTCGGCAAGCGGGGGGTCCTACGAGCAGTACTTC. This codes for CAISESASGGSYEQYF.

This clone was counted only a few times. This chain links TRBV6-5 with TRBJ1-2, with D perhaps TRBD1 (5 bases). The CDR3 spans 14 residues. Germline V gene lookup returns CDR1 MNHEY and CDR2 SVGAGI. V was clipped by 6 bases and J by 0 bases, with 11 bases between them. Here the CDR3 DNA reads TGTGCCAGCAGAGGGACGGTAGCTAACTATGGCTACACCTTC. Encoded protein: CASRGTVANYGYTF.

The chain has TRBV7-3 and TRBJ2-1; 11 bases fit TRBD2. The trim removed 5 bases at V and 5 bases at J, leaving 8 bases unmatched. The germline V gene encodes CDR1 SGHTA and CDR2 FQGTGA. There are 16 residues in the CDR3. The CDR3 DNA sequence: TGTGCCAGCAGCCCGGGAGGGACTAGCGGAGACAATGAGCAGTTCTTC. Translated, it gives CASSPGGTSGDNEQFF.

The rearrangement joins TRBV11-2 to TRBJ1-2; D is unclear. With 1 base removed from V and 2 bases from J, the gap between germline ends came to 5 bases. Looked up from germline, CDR1 is SGHAT and CDR2 is FQNNGV. The CDR3 is made up of 13 amino acids. This CDR3 is CASSLGRNYGYTF. The CDR3 DNA reads TGTGCCAGCAGCTTAGGCAGAAACTATGGCTACACCTTC.

This clone appeared a few times. The chain employs TRBV6-5 and TRBJ2-7; D remains ambiguous. The germline CDR1 and CDR2 sequences are MNHEY and SVGAGI. V was cut by 7 bases and J by 0 bases, with 7 bases left in between. The CDR3 runs to 12 residues. The CDR3 is CASKTDSYEQYF. The CDR3 DNA is TGTGCCAGCAAAACGGACTCCTACGAGCAGTACTTC.